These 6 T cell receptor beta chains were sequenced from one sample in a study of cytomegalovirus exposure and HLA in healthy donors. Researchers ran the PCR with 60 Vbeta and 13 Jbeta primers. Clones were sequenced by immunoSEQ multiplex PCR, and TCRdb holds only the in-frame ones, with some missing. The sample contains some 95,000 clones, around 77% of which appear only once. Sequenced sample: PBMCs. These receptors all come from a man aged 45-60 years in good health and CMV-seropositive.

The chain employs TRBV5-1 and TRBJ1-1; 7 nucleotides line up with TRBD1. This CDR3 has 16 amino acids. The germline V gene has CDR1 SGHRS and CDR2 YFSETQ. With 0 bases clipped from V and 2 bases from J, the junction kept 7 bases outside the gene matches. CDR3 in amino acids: CASSLDGRDSNTEAFF. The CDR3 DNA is TGCGCCAGCAGCTTGGACGGCCGGGACAGCAACACTGAAGCTTTCTTT.

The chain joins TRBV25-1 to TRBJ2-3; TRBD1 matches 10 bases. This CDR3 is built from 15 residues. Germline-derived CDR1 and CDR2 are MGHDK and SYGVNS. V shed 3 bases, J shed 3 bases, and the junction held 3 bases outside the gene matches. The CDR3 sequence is CASSDPGQGTDTQYF. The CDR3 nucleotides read TGTGCCAGCAGTGACCCGGGACAGGGGACAGATACGCAGTATTTT.

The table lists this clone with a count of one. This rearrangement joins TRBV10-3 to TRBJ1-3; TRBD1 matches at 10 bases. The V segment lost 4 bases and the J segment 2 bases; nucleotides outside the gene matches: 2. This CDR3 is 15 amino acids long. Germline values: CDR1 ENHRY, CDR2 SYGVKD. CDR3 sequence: CAISVGTGAGNTIYF. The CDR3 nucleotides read TGTGCCATCAGTGTGGGGACAGGGGCTGGAAACACCATATATTTT.

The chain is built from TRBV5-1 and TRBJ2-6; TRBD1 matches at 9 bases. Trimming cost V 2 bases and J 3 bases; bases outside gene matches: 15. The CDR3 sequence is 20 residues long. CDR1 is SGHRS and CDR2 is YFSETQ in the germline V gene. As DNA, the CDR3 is TGCGCCAGCAGCTTTCGATTGCCGGGACAGGGAATTCGTGGGGCCAACGTCCTGACTTTC. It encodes CASSFRLPGQGIRGANVLTF.

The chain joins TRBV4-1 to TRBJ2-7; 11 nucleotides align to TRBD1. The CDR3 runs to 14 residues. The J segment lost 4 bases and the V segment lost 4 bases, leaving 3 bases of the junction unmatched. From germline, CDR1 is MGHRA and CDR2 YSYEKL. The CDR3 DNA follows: TGCGCCAGCAGCCTCCGGGACAGGGGGTACGAGCAGTACTTC. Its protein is CASSLRDRGYEQYF.

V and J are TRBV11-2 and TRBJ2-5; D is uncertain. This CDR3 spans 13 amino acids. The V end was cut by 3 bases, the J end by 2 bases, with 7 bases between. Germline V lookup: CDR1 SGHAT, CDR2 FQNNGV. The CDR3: CASSFGNQETQYF. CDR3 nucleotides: TGTGCCAGCAGCTTTGGCAATCAAGAGACCCAGTACTTC.